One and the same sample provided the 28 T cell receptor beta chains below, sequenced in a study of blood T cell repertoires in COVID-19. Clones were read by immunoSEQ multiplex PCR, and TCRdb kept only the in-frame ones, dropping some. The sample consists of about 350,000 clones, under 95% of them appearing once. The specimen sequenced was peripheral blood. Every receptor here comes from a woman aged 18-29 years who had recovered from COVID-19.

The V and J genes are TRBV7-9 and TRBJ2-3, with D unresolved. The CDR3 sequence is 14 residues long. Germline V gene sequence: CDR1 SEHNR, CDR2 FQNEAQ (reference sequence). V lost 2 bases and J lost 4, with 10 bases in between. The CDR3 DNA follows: TGTGCCAGCAGCTTACTCGTTGCGGCAGATACGCAGTATTTT. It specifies CASSLLVAADTQYF. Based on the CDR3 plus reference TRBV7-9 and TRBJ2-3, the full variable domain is DTGVSQNPRHKITKRGQNVTFRCDPISEHNRLYWYRQTLGQGPEFLTYFQNEAQLEKSRLLSDRFSAERPKGSFSTLEIQRTEQGDSAMYLCASSLLVAADTQYFGPGTRLTVL.

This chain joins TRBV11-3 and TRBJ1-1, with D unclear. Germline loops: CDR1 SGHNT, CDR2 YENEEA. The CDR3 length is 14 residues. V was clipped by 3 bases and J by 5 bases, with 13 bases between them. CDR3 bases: TGTGCCAGCAGCTTGTTCGGAGGAGAAACTGAAGCTTTCTTT. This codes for CASSLFGGETEAFF.

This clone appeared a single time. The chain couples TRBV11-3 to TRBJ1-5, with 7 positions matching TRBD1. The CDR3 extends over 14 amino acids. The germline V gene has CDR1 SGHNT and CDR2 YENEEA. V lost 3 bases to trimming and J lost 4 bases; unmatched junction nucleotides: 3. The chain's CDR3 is CASSLTGRNQPQHF. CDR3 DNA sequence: TGTGCCAGCAGCTTGACAGGGAGAAATCAGCCCCAGCATTTT. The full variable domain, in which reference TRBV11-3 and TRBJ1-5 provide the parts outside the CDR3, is EAGVVQSPRYKIIEKKQPVAFWCNPISGHNTLYWYLQNLGQGPELLIRYENEEAVDDSQLPKDRFSAERLKGVDSTLKIQPAELGDSAVYLCASSLTGRNQPQHFGDGTRLSIL.

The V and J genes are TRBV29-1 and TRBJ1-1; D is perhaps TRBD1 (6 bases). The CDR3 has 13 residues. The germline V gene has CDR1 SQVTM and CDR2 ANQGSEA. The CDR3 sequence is CTGGLGGRTEAFF. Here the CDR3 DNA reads TGCACCGGCGGCCTGGGGGGGCGCACTGAAGCTTTCTTT.

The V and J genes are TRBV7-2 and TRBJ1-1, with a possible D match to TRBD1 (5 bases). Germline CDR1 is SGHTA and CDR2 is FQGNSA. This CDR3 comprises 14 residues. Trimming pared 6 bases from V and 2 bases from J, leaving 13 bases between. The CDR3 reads CASSYLQENTEAFF. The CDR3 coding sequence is TGTGCCAGCAGTTACCTACAGGAAAACACTGAAGCTTTCTTT.

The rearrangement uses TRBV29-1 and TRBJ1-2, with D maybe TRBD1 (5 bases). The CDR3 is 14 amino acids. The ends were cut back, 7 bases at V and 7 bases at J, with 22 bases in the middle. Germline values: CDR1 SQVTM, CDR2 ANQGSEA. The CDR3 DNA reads TGCAGCGCAATAAACACGGCAGGGATCGGTGGCTACACCTTC. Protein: CSAINTAGIGGYTF.

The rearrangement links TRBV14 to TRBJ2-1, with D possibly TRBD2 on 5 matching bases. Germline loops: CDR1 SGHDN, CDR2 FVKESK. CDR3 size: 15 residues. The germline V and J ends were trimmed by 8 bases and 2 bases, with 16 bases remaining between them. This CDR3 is CASGGGRRPYNEQFF. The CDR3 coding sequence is TGTGCCAGCGGAGGTGGGCGGCGCCCCTACAATGAGCAGTTCTTC.

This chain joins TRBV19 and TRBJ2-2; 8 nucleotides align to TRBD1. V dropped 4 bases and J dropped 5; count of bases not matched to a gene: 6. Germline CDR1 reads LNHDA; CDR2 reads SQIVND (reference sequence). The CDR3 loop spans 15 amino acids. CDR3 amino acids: CASSTGGRGTGELFF. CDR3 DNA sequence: TGTGCCAGTAGTACAGGGGGCCGGGGTACCGGGGAGCTGTTTTTT. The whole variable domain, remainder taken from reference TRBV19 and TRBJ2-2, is DGGITQSPKYLFRKEGQNVTLSCEQNLNHDAMYWYRQDPGQGLRLIYYSQIVNDFQKGDIAEGYSVSREKKESFPLTVTSAQKNPTAFYLCASSTGGRGTGELFFGEGSRLTVL.

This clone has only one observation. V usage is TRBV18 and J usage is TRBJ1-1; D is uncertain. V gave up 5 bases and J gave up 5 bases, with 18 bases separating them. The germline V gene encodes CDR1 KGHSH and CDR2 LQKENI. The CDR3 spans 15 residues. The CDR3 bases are TGTGCCAGCTCAATGACCCGGGGTGGGGATACTGAAGCTTTCTTT. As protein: CASSMTRGGDTEAFF. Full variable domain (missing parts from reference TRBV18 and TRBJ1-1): NAGVMQNPRHLVRRRGQEARLRCSPMKGHSHVYWYRQLPEEGLKFMVYLQKENIIDESGMPKERFSAEFPKEGPSILRIQQVVRGDSAAYFCASSMTRGGDTEAFFGQGTRLTVV.

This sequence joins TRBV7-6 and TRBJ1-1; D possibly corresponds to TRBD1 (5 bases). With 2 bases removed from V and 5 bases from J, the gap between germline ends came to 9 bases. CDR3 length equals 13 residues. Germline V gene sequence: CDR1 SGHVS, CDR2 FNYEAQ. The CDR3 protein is CASSLWGGTEAFF. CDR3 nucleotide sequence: TGTGCCAGCAGCTTATGGGGGGGAACTGAAGCTTTCTTT.

CDR3 sequence: CASSLFAKLELGQPQHF. CDR3 DNA: TGTGCCAGCAGTTTATTTGCCAAACTAGAGTTGGGTCAGCCCCAGCATTTT. The chain has TRBV27 and TRBJ1-5; the D is unclear. The length of the CDR3 is 17 residues. The V and J ends lost 1 base and 6 bases respectively, with 19 bases between them. Germline V lookup: CDR1 MNHEY, CDR2 SMNVEV (reference sequence).

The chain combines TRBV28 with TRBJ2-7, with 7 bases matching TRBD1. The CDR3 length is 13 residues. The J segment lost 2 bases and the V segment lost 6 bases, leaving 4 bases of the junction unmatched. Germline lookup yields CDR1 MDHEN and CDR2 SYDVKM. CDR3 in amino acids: CASSPGGPYEQYV. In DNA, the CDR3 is TGTGCCAGCAGCCCAGGGGGACCCTACGAGCAGTACGTC.

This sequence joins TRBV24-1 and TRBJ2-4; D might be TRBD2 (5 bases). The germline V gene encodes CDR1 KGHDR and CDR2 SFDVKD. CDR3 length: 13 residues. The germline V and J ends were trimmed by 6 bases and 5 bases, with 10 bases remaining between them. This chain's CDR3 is CATSLTGENIQYF. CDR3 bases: TGTGCCACCAGTCTAACCGGGGAAAACATTCAGTACTTC.

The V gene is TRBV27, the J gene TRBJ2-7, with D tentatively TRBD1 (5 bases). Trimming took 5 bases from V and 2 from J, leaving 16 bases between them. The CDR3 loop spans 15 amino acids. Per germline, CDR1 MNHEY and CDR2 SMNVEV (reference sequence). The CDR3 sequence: CASSRRFDRTYEQYV. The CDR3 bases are TGTGCCAGCAGTCGAAGATTCGACAGAACCTACGAGCAGTACGTC.

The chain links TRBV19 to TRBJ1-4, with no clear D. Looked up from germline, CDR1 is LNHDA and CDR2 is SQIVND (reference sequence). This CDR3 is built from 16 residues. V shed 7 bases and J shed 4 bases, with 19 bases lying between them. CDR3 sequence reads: CASMGRSAGVNEKLFF. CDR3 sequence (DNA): TGTGCCAGTATGGGTCGCTCGGCGGGAGTTAATGAAAAACTGTTTTTT.

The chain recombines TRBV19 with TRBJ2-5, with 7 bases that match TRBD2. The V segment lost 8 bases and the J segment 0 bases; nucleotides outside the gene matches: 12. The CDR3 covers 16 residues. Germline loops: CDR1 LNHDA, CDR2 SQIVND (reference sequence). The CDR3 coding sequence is TGTGCCAGTTCTGAACTTAGCGGGCAGGACCAAGAGACCCAGTACTTC. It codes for CASSELSGQDQETQYF.

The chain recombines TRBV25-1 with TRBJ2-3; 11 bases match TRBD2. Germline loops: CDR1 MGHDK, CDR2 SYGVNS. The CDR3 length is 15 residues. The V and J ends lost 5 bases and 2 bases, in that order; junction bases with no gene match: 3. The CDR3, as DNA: TGTGCCAGCAGTCCGGGACTAGCGGACACAGATACGCAGTATTTT. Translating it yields CASSPGLADTDTQYF.

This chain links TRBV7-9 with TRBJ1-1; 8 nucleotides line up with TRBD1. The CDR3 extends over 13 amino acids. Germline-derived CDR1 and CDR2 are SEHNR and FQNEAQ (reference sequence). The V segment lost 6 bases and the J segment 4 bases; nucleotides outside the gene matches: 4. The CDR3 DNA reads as TGTGCCAGCAGACTTACAGGGGGCACTGAAGCTTTCTTT. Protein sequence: CASRLTGGTEAFF. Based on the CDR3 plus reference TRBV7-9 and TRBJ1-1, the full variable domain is DTGVSQNPRHKITKRGQNVTFRCDPISEHNRLYWYRQTLGQGPEFLTYFQNEAQLEKSRLLSDRFSAERPKGSFSTLEIQRTEQGDSAMYLCASRLTGGTEAFFGQGTRLTVV.

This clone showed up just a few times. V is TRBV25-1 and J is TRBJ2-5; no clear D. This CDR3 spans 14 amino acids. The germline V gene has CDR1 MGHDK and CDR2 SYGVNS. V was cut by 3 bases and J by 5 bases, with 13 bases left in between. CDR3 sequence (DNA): TGTGCCAGCAGTGAGTCCCCTTCCGCGGAGACCCAGTACTTC. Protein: CASSESPSAETQYF.

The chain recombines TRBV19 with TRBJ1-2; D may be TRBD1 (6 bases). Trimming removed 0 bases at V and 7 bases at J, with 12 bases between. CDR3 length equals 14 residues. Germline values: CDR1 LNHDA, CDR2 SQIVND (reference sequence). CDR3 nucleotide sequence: TGTGCCAGTAGTATAGATTCGGGGGGCCTTGGCTACACCTTC. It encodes CASSIDSGGLGYTF.

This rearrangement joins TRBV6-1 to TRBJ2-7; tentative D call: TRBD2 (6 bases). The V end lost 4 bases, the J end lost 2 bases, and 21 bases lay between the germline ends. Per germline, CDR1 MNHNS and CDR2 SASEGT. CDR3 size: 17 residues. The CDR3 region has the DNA TGTGCCAGCAGTGGGTTTTTTGGCGGGGCCAACACCTACGAGCAGTACGTC. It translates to CASSGFFGGANTYEQYV.

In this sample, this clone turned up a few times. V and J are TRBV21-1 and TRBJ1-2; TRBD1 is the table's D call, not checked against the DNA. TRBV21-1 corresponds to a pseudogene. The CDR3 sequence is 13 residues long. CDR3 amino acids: CASSTQGLYGYTF. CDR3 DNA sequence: TGTGCCAGCAGTACTCAGGGTCTCTATGGCTACACCTTC.

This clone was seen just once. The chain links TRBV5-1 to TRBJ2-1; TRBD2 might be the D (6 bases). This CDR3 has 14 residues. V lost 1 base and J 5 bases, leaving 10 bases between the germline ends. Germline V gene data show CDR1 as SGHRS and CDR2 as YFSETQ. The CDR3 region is CASSLSGANNEQFF. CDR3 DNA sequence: TGCGCCAGCAGCTTGTCGGGAGCGAACAATGAGCAGTTCTTC.

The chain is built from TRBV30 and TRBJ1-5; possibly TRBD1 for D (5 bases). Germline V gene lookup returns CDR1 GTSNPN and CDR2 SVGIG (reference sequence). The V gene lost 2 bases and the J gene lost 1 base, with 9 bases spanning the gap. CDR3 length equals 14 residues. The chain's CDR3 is CAWSSGGSNQPQHF. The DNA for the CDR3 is TGTGCCTGGAGTTCTGGGGGGAGCAATCAGCCCCAGCATTTT. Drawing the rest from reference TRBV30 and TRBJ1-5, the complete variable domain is SQTIHQWPATLVQPVGSPLSLECTVEGTSNPNLYWYRQAAGRGLQLLFYSVGIGQISSEVPQNLSASRPQDRQFILSSKKLLLSDSGFYLCAWSSGGSNQPQHFGDGTRLSIL.

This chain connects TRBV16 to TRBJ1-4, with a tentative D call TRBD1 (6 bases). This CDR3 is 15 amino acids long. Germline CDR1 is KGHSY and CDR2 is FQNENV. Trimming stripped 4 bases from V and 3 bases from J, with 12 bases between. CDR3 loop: CASSPAGDANEKLFF. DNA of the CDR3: TGTGCCAGCAGCCCGGCAGGGGACGCTAATGAAAAACTGTTTTTT.

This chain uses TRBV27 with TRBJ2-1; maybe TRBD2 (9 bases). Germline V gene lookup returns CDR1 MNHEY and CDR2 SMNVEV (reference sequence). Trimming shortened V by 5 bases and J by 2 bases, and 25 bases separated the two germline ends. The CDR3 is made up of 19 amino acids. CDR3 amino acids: CASSPRTGSSGRPYNEQFF. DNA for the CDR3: TGTGCCAGCAGTCCGAGGACAGGGTCGAGCGGGAGGCCCTACAATGAGCAGTTCTTC.

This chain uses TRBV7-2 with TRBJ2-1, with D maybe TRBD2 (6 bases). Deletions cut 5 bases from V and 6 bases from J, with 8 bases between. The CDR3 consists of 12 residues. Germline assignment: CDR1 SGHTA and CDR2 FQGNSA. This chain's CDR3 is CASSELANEQFF. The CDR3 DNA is TGTGCCAGCAGCGAACTAGCCAATGAGCAGTTCTTC.

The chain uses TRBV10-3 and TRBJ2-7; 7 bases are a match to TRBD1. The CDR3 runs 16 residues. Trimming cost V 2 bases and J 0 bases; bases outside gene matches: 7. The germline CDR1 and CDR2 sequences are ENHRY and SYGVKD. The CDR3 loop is CAISEGWDRSSYEQYV. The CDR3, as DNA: TGTGCCATCAGTGAGGGGTGGGACAGAAGCTCCTACGAGCAGTACGTC.